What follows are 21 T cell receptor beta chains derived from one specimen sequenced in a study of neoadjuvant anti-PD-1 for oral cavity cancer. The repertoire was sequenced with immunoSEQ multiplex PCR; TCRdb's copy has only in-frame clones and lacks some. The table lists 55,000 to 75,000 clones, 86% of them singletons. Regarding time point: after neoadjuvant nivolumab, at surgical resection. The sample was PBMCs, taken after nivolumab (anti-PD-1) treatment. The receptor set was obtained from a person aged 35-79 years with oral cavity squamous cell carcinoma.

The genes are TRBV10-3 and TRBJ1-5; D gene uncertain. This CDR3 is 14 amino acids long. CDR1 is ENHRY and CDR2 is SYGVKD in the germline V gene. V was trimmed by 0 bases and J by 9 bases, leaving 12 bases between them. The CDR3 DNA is TGTGCCATCAGTGAGTCGAGGCAGGCGGGGCCCCAGCATTTT. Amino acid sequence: CAISESRQAGPQHF.

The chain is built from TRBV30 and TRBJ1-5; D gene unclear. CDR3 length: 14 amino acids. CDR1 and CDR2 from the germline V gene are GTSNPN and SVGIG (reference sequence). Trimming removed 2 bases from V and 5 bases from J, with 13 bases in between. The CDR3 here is CAWSTYLAHQPQHF. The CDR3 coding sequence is TGTGCCTGGAGTACGTACCTCGCGCATCAGCCCCAGCATTTT.

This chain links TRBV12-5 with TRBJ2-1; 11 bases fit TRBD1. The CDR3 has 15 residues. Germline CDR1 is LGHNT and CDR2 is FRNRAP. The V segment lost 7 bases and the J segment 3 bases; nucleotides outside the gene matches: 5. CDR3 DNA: TGTGCTAGTGCCGGGACAGGGGGAATCTACAATGAGCAGTTCTTC. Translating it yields CASAGTGGIYNEQFF.

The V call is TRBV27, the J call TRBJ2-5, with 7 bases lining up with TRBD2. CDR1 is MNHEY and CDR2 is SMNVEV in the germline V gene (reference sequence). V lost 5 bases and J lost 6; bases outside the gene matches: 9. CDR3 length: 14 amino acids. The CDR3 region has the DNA TGTGCCAGCAGTAACCTGGCGGGGGTAAAGACCCAGTACTTC. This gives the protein CASSNLAGVKTQYF.

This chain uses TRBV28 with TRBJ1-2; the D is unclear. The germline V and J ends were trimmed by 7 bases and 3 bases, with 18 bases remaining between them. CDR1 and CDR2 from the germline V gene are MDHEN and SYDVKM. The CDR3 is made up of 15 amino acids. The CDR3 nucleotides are TGTGCCAGCACGTCCGGCGGGGAAGTTGACTATGGCTACACCTTC. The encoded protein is CASTSGGEVDYGYTF.

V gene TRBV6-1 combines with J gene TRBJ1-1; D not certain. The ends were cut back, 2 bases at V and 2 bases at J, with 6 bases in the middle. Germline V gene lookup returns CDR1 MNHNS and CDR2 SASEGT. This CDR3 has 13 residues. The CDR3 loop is CASSEQFNTEAFF. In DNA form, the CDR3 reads TGTGCCAGCAGTGAACAGTTCAACACTGAAGCTTTCTTT.

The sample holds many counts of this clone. The CDR3 loop reads CASSLYSGTGGPGELFF. The CDR3 region has the DNA TGTGCCAGCAGTTTATACTCCGGGACAGGGGGCCCCGGGGAGCTGTTTTTT. The chain has TRBV27 and TRBJ2-2; 12 positions agree with TRBD1. V dropped 1 base and J dropped 6; count of bases not matched to a gene: 6. CDR3 length: 17 residues. Looked up from germline, CDR1 is MNHEY and CDR2 is SMNVEV (reference sequence).

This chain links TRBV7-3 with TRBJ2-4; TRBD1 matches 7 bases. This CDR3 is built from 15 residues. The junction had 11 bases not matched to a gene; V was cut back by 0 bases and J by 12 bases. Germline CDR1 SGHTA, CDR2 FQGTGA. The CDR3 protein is CASSLTYVQGTAQYF. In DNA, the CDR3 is TGTGCCAGCAGCTTAACGTATGTCCAGGGGACAGCTCAGTACTTC.

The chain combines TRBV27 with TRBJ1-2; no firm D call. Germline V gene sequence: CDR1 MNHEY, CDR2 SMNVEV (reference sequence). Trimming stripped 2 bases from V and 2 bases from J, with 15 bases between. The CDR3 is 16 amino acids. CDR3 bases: TGTGCCAGCAGTTTACGACCGGACGGATACAACTATGGCTACACCTTC. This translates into CASSLRPDGYNYGYTF.

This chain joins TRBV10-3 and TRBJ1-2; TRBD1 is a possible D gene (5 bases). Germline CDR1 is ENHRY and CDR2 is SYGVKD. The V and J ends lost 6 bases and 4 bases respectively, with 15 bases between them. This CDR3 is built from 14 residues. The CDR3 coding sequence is TGTGCCATCAGCGTACAGGTTAACACCTATGGCTACACCTTC. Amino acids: CAISVQVNTYGYTF.

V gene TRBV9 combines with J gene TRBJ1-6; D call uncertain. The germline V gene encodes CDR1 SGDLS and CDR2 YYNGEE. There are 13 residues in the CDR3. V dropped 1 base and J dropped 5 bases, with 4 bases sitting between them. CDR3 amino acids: CASSVHNNSPLHF. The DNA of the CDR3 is TGTGCCAGCAGCGTACACAATAATTCACCCCTCCACTTT.

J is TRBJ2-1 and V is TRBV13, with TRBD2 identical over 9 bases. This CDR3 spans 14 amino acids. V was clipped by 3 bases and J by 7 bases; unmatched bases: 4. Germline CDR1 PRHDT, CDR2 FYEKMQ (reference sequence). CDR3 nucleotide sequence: TGTGCCAGCAGCTTGTCTAGCGGGGTAAATGAGCAGTTCTTC. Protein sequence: CASSLSSGVNEQFF.

DNA for the CDR3: TGTGCCTGGAGTACTGGGACTTCCCGAGGGGCCCAGTACTTC. It translates to CAWSTGTSRGAQYF. The chain carries TRBV30 and TRBJ2-5, with D possibly being TRBD2 (6 bases). The CDR3 runs 14 residues. Germline-derived CDR1 and CDR2 are GTSNPN and SVGIG (reference sequence). V lost 2 bases and J lost 9, with 19 bases in between.

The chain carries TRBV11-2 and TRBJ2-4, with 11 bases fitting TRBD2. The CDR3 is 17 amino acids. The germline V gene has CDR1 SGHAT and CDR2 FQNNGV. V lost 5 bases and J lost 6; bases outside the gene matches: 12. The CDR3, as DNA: TGTGCCAGCAGCCCAGATTCCCCCGGGACTAGCGGAAACATTCAGTACTTC. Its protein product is CASSPDSPGTSGNIQYF.

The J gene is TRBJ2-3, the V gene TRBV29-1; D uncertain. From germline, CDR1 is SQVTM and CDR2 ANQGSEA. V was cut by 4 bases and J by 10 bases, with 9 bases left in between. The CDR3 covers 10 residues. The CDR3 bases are TGCAGCGTTGTGTACCGAGCGCAGTATTTT. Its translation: CSVVYRAQYF.

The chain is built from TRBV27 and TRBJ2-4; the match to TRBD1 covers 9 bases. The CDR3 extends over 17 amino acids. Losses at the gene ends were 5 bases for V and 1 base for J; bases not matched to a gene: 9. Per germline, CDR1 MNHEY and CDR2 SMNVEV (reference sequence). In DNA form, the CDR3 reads TGTGCCAGCAGTCACTGGACAGGGGTAGTGGCCAAAAACATTCAGTACTTC. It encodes CASSHWTGVVAKNIQYF.

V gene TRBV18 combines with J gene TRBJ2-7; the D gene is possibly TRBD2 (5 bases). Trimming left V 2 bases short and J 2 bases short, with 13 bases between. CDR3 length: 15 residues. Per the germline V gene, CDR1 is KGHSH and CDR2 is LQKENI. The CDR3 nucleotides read TGTGCCAGCTCACCAAGGAGCGGTCCCCCCTACGAGCAGTACTTC. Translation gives CASSPRSGPPYEQYF.

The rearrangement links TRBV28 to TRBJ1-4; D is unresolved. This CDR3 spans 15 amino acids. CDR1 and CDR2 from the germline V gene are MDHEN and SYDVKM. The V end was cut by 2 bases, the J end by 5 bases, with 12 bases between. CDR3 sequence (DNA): TGTGCCAGCAGTTTACGTGCGCCTGGAAATGAAAAACTGTTTTTT. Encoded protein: CASSLRAPGNEKLFF.

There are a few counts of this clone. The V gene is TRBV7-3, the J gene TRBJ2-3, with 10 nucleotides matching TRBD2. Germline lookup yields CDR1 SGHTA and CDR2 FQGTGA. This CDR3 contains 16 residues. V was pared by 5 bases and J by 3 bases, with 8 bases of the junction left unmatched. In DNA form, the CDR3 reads TGTGCCAGCAGCGTACAAGCGGGGGGGCTAACAGATACGCAGTATTTT. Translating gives CASSVQAGGLTDTQYF.

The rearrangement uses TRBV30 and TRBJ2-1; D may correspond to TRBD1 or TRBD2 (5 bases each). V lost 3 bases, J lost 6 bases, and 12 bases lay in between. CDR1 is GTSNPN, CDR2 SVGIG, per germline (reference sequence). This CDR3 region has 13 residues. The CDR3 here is CAWSPPGTNEQFF. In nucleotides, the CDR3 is TGTGCCTGGAGCCCCCCCGGGACCAATGAGCAGTTCTTC.

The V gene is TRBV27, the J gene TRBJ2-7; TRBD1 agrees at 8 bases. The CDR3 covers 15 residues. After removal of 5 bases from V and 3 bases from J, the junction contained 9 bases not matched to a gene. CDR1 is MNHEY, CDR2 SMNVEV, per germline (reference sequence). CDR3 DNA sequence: TGTGCCAGCAGTCAAACAGGGGGTTTACTCTACGAGCAGTACTTC. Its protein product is CASSQTGGLLYEQYF.